These 31 T cell receptor beta chains came from one sample sequenced in a study of blood T cell repertoires in COVID-19. Generated by immunoSEQ multiplex PCR, the TCRdb table keeps only in-frame clones and is missing some. The sample includes tens of thousands of clones, 91% of them seen just once. The sample taken for sequencing was peripheral blood. Receptors were obtained from a woman aged 45-59 years in a cohort sampled during active COVID-19.

The rearrangement uses TRBV2 and TRBJ1-2; the match to TRBD1 covers 7 bases. Germline trimming cut 4 bases from V and 4 bases from J; bases unmatched to any gene: 6. The CDR3 runs to 14 residues. Per the germline V gene, CDR1 is SNHLY and CDR2 is FYNNEI. The CDR3 loop is CASSGQGTSYGYTF. Here the CDR3 DNA reads TGTGCCAGCAGTGGACAGGGTACTAGCTATGGCTACACCTTC.

V and J are TRBV28 and TRBJ2-7; 12 positions agree with TRBD2. The CDR3 extends over 15 amino acids. Per the germline V gene, CDR1 is MDHEN and CDR2 is SYDVKM. V was clipped by 6 bases and J by 2 bases; unmatched bases: 5. CDR3 bases: TGTGCCAGCAGCCCCGGACTAGCGGGACCCTACGAGCAGTACTTC. It specifies CASSPGLAGPYEQYF.

The chain has TRBV19 and TRBJ1-1; no reliable D call. V was shortened by 9 bases and J by 3 bases, with 14 bases between the two germline ends. This CDR3 contains 13 residues. CDR1 LNHDA and CDR2 SQIVND come from the germline V gene (reference sequence). CDR3 protein: CASLKFGDTEAFF. The CDR3 DNA sequence: TGTGCCAGCCTCAAGTTCGGAGACACTGAAGCTTTCTTT.

The rearrangement links TRBV15 to TRBJ2-2; 10 bases align to TRBD2. Per germline, CDR1 LNHNV and CDR2 YYDKDF (reference sequence). Trimming took 1 base from V and 6 from J; bases not matched to a gene: 2. This CDR3 has 15 amino acids. DNA for the CDR3: TGTGCCACCAGCAGAGGCGGACTAGCGGCCGGGGAGCTGTTTTTT. Translating it yields CATSRGGLAAGELFF.

This clone was detected only once. V is TRBV12-3 or TRBV12-4 and J is TRBJ2-7; 8 bases agree with TRBD1. V lost 6 bases and J lost 5; bases outside the gene matches: 3. The CDR3 loop spans 12 amino acids. This chain's CDR3 is CASRRQGNEQYF. The CDR3 bases are TGTGCCAGCAGGAGACAGGGGAACGAGCAGTACTTC.

The V and J genes are TRBV7-6 and TRBJ2-7, with 7 positions matching TRBD1. This CDR3 contains 14 residues. V gave up 4 bases and J gave up 3 bases; unmatched junction bases: 6. Germline V gives CDR1 SGHVS, CDR2 FNYEAQ. CDR3 nucleotides: TGTGCCAGCAGCTCGGGACAGCAGAGCTACGAGCAGTACTTC. Its translation is CASSSGQQSYEQYF.

For the CDR3, the DNA is TGTGCCAGCAGCTTGGGGACAGCGAACACTGAAGCTTTCTTT. It is translated as CASSLGTANTEAFF. The chain links TRBV5-5 to TRBJ1-1; maybe TRBD1 (6 bases). Germline V CDR1 and CDR2: SGHKS, YYEKEE (reference sequence). The ends were cut back, 0 bases at V and 1 base at J, with 7 bases in the middle. The CDR3 loop spans 14 amino acids.

CDR3 loop: CASSLLRGDSGNTIYF. As DNA, the CDR3 is TGTGCCAGCAGCTTGTTGCGGGGTGACTCTGGAAACACCATATATTTT. The chain joins TRBV5-4 to TRBJ1-3, with D unclear. The CDR3 length is 16 residues. V was clipped by 1 base and J by 0 bases, with 11 bases between them. In germline, CDR1 is SGHNT, CDR2 YYREEE (reference sequence).

The chain recombines TRBV5-1 with TRBJ1-1; 9 bases match TRBD1. Trimming took 4 bases from V and 1 from J; bases not matched to a gene: 5. The CDR3 consists of 15 residues. In germline, CDR1 is SGHRS, CDR2 YFSETQ. CDR3 sequence (DNA): TGCGCCAGCAGCGGGGAGGGACAGGGGAACACTGAAGCTTTCTTT. Residues: CASSGEGQGNTEAFF.

The sample holds one count of this clone. J is TRBJ1-3 and V is TRBV3-1 (or the pseudogene TRBV3-2), with D unclear. CDR1 is LGHDT, CDR2 YNNKEL, per germline (reference sequence). The CDR3 spans 17 residues. V gave up 0 bases and J gave up 2 bases, with 14 bases separating them. CDR3 nucleotides: TGTGCCAGCAGCCAAGATGGCTCCCCGGGGACTGGAAACACCATATATTTT. Residues: CASSQDGSPGTGNTIYF.

J is TRBJ2-3 and V is TRBV24-1, with D possibly being TRBD2 (6 bases). V was cut by 8 bases and J by 3 bases, with 11 bases left in between. The CDR3 has 13 residues. Germline CDR1 is KGHDR and CDR2 is SFDVKD. The DNA of the CDR3 is TGTGCCACCAAGGAGGGTGGTACAGATACGCAGTATTTT. Translated, it gives CATKEGGTDTQYF.

V is TRBV5-3 and J is TRBJ2-4, with D possibly matching TRBD2 (6 bases). TRBV5-3 is given ORF status, its function remaining uncertain. The CDR3 extends over 18 amino acids. The V end lost 2 bases, the J end lost 1 base, and 19 bases lay between the germline ends. In nucleotides, the CDR3 is TGTGCCAGAAGCTTTTCTCTAGGAGGGGCGATGGCCAAAAACATTCAGTACTTC. It codes for CARSFSLGGAMAKNIQYF.

CDR3 nucleotides: TGCAGCGCCGACAGGGCGAACACTGAAGCTTTCTTT. This gives the protein CSADRANTEAFF. The V call is TRBV29-1, the J call TRBJ1-1; 7 bases map to TRBD1. This CDR3 comprises 12 residues. J gave up 1 base and V 7 bases, and 3 bases lay outside the gene matches. CDR1 SQVTM and CDR2 ANQGSEA come from the germline V gene.

The chain carries TRBV3-1 (or the pseudogene TRBV3-2) and TRBJ1-4; TRBD1 aligns across 7 bases. Losses at the gene ends were 4 bases for V and 3 bases for J; bases not matched to a gene: 2. The germline V gene encodes CDR1 LGHDT and CDR2 YNNKEL (reference sequence). This CDR3 contains 14 residues. DNA for the CDR3: TGTGCCAGCAGCCTACAGGGGTCTAATGAAAAACTGTTTTTT. Encoded protein: CASSLQGSNEKLFF.

As DNA, the CDR3 is TGTGCCAGCAGCGTAGACAGGGACCGGGCCCCAGCTTTCTTT. Translation gives CASSVDRDRAPAFF. The V and J genes are TRBV5-4 and TRBJ1-1; 7 bases match TRBD1. The CDR3 has 14 residues. Looked up from germline, CDR1 is SGHNT and CDR2 is YYREEE (reference sequence). V was clipped by 4 bases and J by 10 bases; unmatched bases: 13.

V and J are TRBV6-6 and TRBJ1-1, with 8 bases fitting TRBD1. The junction had 9 bases not matched to a gene; V was cut back by 7 bases and J by 2 bases. This CDR3 has 15 amino acids. Germline loops: CDR1 MNHNY, CDR2 SVGAGI (reference sequence). The CDR3 nucleotides are TGTGCCAGCACCCCCCGGGACAGGTTAAACACTGAAGCTTTCTTT. This codes for CASTPRDRLNTEAFF.

This chain joins TRBV28 and TRBJ1-5; D possibly corresponds to TRBD1 (5 bases). The V end lost 6 bases, the J end lost 4 bases, and 13 bases lay between the germline ends. Germline values: CDR1 MDHEN, CDR2 SYDVKM. This CDR3 is 14 amino acids long. The CDR3 sequence: CASRAGGENQPQHF. CDR3 DNA: TGTGCCAGCAGGGCGGGGGGGGAGAATCAGCCCCAGCATTTT.

This chain joins TRBV19 and TRBJ2-4; D perhaps matches TRBD2 (6 bases). This CDR3 spans 15 amino acids. Germline V gene sequence: CDR1 LNHDA, CDR2 SQIVND (reference sequence). Trimming shortened V by 3 bases and J by 8 bases, and 17 bases separated the two germline ends. The CDR3 here is CASSMGGEARDIQYF. The CDR3 nucleotides read TGTGCCAGTAGTATGGGTGGGGAGGCCAGGGACATTCAGTACTTC.

The V and J genes are TRBV11-2 and TRBJ2-7; 7 bases line up with TRBD2. The trim removed 7 bases at V and 5 bases at J, leaving 8 bases unmatched. The CDR3 has 13 residues. CDR1 is SGHAT, CDR2 FQNNGV, per germline. The CDR3 bases are TGTGCCAGCACCCTGGGAGGGGCCGACGAGCAGTACTTC. This translates into CASTLGGADEQYF.

The rearrangement links TRBV10-3 to TRBJ2-7; TRBD2 agrees at 10 bases. J was trimmed by 0 bases and V by 0 bases; bases with no gene match: 8. The CDR3 totals 18 residues. Germline V gene data show CDR1 as ENHRY and CDR2 as SYGVKD. Written as DNA, the CDR3 is TGTGCCATCAGTGAGTCAGGGTCTAGCGGGAGTTTCTCCTACGAGCAGTACTTC. It is translated as CAISESGSSGSFSYEQYF.

The rearrangement joins TRBV24-1 to TRBJ2-1; the match to TRBD2 covers 7 bases. The J segment lost 0 bases and the V segment lost 3 bases, leaving 4 bases of the junction unmatched. CDR3 length: 16 residues. Germline V lookup: CDR1 KGHDR, CDR2 SFDVKD. CDR3: CATSDPSGSSYNEQFF. DNA of the CDR3: TGTGCCACCAGTGATCCTAGCGGTAGCTCCTACAATGAGCAGTTCTTC.

This clone was picked up a small number of times. This chain connects TRBV19 to TRBJ2-1, with 8 bases matching TRBD2. Per germline, CDR1 LNHDA and CDR2 SQIVND (reference sequence). This CDR3 is built from 17 residues. Germline trimming cut 10 bases from V and 6 bases from J; bases unmatched to any gene: 20. CDR3 in DNA: TGTGCCACCCACAATCGGGCACTCGGGAGGGCCGGCAATGAGCAGTTCTTC. It translates to CATHNRALGRAGNEQFF. The variable domain in full, completed from reference TRBV19 and TRBJ2-1, reads DGGITQSPKYLFRKEGQNVTLSCEQNLNHDAMYWYRQDPGQGLRLIYYSQIVNDFQKGDIAEGYSVSREKKESFPLTVTSAQKNPTAFYLCATHNRALGRAGNEQFFGPGTRLTVL.

The gene calls are TRBV12-5 and TRBJ2-1; D may be TRBD1 (6 bases). V dropped 5 bases and J dropped 6 bases, with 17 bases sitting between them. From germline, CDR1 is LGHNT and CDR2 FRNRAP. CDR3 length: 15 residues. The DNA for the CDR3 is TGTGCTAGTGGTCCGGGACAAATCTCCCTCAATGAGCAGTTCTTC. This translates into CASGPGQISLNEQFF.

The genes are TRBV18 and TRBJ2-7; 9 bases line up with TRBD1. Germline V gene data show CDR1 as KGHSH and CDR2 as LQKENI. V lost 5 bases and J lost 3; bases outside the gene matches: 8. The CDR3 sequence is 15 residues long. DNA of the CDR3: TGTGCCAGCTCATCAGACCGGGACAGGGTCTACGAGCAGTACTTC. This translates into CASSSDRDRVYEQYF.

This CDR3 is CASSQPLTGRPEAFF. The DNA of the CDR3 is TGCGCCAGCAGCCAACCCCTCACAGGGAGACCTGAAGCTTTCTTT. The chain combines TRBV4-1 with TRBJ1-1; D possibly corresponds to TRBD1 (6 bases). This CDR3 comprises 15 residues. The V gene lost 2 bases and the J gene lost 6 bases, with 16 bases spanning the gap. The germline V gene has CDR1 MGHRA and CDR2 YSYEKL.

The genes are TRBV6-5 and TRBJ1-1; D gene unclear. Trimming took 4 bases from V and 4 from J, leaving 7 bases between them. The CDR3 is 12 amino acids. CDR1 is MNHEY, CDR2 SVGAGI, per germline. CDR3 DNA sequence: TGTGCCAGCAGTTTCGACACCACTGAAGCTTTCTTT. Its protein is CASSFDTTEAFF.

This rearrangement joins TRBV7-9 to TRBJ2-3, with 12 positions matching TRBD2. The germline V gene has CDR1 SEHNR and CDR2 FQNEAQ (reference sequence). V dropped 0 bases and J dropped 4; count of bases not matched to a gene: 5. The CDR3 length is 17 residues. In nucleotides, the CDR3 is TGTGCCAGCAGCTTAGCACTAGCGGGGGGAAACTCAGATACGCAGTATTTT. Amino acids: CASSLALAGGNSDTQYF.

The CDR3 here is CASSMNGGLSGNTIYF. CDR3 in DNA: TGCGCCAGCAGCATGAACGGGGGTCTATCTGGAAACACCATATATTTT. The gene calls are TRBV5-1 and TRBJ1-3, with a tentative D call TRBD1 (5 bases). Trimming shortened V by 4 bases and J by 1 base, and 15 bases separated the two germline ends. CDR3 size: 16 residues. Germline V lookup: CDR1 SGHRS, CDR2 YFSETQ.

The rearrangement joins TRBV28 to TRBJ1-5, with D maybe TRBD1 (5 bases). This CDR3 spans 14 amino acids. The germline gives CDR1 MDHEN, CDR2 SYDVKM. The V gene lost 6 bases and the J gene lost 6 bases, with 15 bases spanning the gap. The CDR3 loop is CASRPQESGQPQHF. Here the CDR3 DNA reads TGTGCCAGCAGACCACAGGAGTCGGGTCAGCCCCAGCATTTT. Based on the CDR3 plus reference TRBV28 and TRBJ1-5, the full variable domain is DVKVTQSSRYLVKRTGEKVFLECVQDMDHENMFWYRQDPGLGLRLIYFSYDVKMKEKGDIPEGYSVSREKKERFSLILESASTNQTSMYLCASRPQESGQPQHFGDGTRLSIL.

This clone was seen a handful of times. An end of the junction differs from the germline gene, which may be a read error. This chain links TRBV5-1 with TRBJ2-2; 9 bases match TRBD2. CDR1 SGHRS and CDR2 YFSETQ come from the germline V gene. The CDR3 is 15 residues long. CDR3 DNA sequence: TGCGCCAGCAGCTTTCGGCTAGCGGGGACCGCGGAGCTGTTTTTT. This codes for CASSFRLAGTAELFF.

The rearrangement joins TRBV5-1 to TRBJ2-7; D possibly corresponds to TRBD1 (6 bases). CDR1 SGHRS and CDR2 YFSETQ come from the germline V gene. The CDR3 has 15 amino acids. The ends were cut back, 0 bases at V and 0 bases at J, with 10 bases in the middle. The CDR3 sequence: CASSLGQAHSYEQYF. DNA for the CDR3: TGCGCCAGCAGCTTGGGACAGGCCCACTCCTACGAGCAGTACTTC.